This T cell receptor beta chain was recorded in a study of cytomegalovirus exposure and HLA in healthy donors. The overall study: There were some 380 genotyped donors. Of these, about 81% fell in the genetic ancestry cluster associated with self-reported Caucasian donors.

It was with 60 Vbeta and 13 Jbeta primers that the PCR ran. TCRdb keeps only in-frame clones here, not all; method: immunoSEQ multiplex PCR. The sample shows 150,000 or so clones, 77% of them seen only once. Study results and limitations: Previous analysis showed most TCR beta V segments were productive about 87% or about 30% of the time.

As regards this clone: Its antigen remains unidentified.

There are 14 residues in the CDR3. CDR1 is SGHNT, CDR2 YYREEE, per germline (reference sequence). V lost 3 bases, J lost 7 bases, and 7 bases stayed unmatched. Sequencing was performed on PBMCs. This TCR came from a woman in her 30s in good health and CMV-seronegative. V and J are TRBV5-4 and TRBJ1-2; 9 bases are shared with TRBD1. DNA of the CDR3: TGTGCCAGCAGCTCTCCACAGGGGGCGACTGGCTACACCTTC. Its protein product is CASSSPQGATGYTF.